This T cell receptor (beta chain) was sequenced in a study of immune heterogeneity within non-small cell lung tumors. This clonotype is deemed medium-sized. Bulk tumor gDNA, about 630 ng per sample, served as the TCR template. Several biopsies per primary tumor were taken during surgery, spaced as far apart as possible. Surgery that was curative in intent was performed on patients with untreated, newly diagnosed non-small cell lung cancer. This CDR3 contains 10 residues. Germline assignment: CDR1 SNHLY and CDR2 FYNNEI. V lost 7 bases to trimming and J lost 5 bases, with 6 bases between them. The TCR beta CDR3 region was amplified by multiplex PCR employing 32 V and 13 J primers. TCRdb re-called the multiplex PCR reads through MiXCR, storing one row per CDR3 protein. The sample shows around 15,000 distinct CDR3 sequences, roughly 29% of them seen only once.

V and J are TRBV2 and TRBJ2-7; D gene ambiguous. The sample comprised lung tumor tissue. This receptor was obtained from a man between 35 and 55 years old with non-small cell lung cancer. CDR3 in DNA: TGTGCCAGCACGTTAAACGAGCAGTACTTC. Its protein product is CASTLNEQYF.